This entry features one T cell receptor beta chain sequence. The antigen is unknown. The sample comes from a study of T cell responses to AZD1222 COVID-19 vaccine. Points from the study as a whole: Increases in Spike-specific TCR breadth and depth were seen after two AZD1222 doses. The study sampled repertoires only after the peak T cell response. Reportedly, nearly half of unique spike TCRs recognized epitopes outside B.1.351/B.1.1.7 mutations.

V was pared by 3 bases and J by 0 bases, with 10 bases between. Germline-derived CDR1 and CDR2 are SGHNT and YYREEE (reference sequence). This CDR3 spans 14 amino acids. Repertoires were generated with immunoSEQ multiplex PCR, while TCRdb's copy carries only in-frame clones and drops some. The sample has 200,000 or so clones, more than 80% seen once. The TCR sequence derives from an adult in good health. The rearrangement uses TRBV5-4 and TRBJ2-7, with D possibly being TRBD2 (5 bases). The source was peripheral blood, collected on day 0 of AZD1222 vaccination. CDR3 protein: CASSSDYSSYEQYF. The CDR3 coding sequence is TGTGCCAGCAGCTCTGACTACAGCTCCTACGAGCAGTACTTC.